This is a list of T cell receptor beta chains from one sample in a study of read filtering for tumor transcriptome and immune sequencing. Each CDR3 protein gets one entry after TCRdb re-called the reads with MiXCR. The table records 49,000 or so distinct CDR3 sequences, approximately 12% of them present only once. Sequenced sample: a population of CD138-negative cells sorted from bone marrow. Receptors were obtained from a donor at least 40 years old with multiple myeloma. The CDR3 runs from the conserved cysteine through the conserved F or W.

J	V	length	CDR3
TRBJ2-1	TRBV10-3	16	CAISESSGRAYNEQFF
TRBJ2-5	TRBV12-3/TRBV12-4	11	CASGRGETQYF
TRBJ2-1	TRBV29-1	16	CSVLSRWAGGPNEQFF
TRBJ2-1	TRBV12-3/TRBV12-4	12	CASSPWANEQFF
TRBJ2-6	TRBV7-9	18	CASGFQGGGPSGANVLTF
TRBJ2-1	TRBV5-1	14	CASSFWSDNNEQFF
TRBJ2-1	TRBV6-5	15	CASSETGTGLYEQIF
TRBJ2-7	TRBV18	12	CASSPGSGEQYF
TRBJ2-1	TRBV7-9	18	CASSPRGGSASANNEQFF
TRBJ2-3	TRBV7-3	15	CASSLSGRSTDTQYF